A single sample is the source of the 28 T cell receptor beta chains below, sequenced in a study of blood T cell repertoires in COVID-19. Sequencing was performed with immunoSEQ multiplex PCR; in TCRdb, only in-frame clones are kept and a portion is missing. The sample consists of some 490,000 clones, approximately 90% of them appearing once. The sequencing sample was made of PBMCs or T cells enriched from blood (not recorded which). These receptors all stem from an older woman who had recovered from COVID-19.

The gene calls are TRBV5-1 and TRBJ1-2; D unclear. There are 11 residues in the CDR3. V was pared by 4 bases and J by 7 bases, with 8 bases between. The germline gives CDR1 SGHRS, CDR2 YFSETQ. The DNA for the CDR3 is TGCGCCAGCAGCGAGGGTCTTGGCTACACCTTC. It encodes CASSEGLGYTF.

The chain links TRBV5-1 to TRBJ2-1; D is ambiguous. Germline values: CDR1 SGHRS, CDR2 YFSETQ. V lost 4 bases and J 2 bases, leaving 4 bases between the germline ends. The CDR3 is 12 amino acids. CDR3 DNA: TGCGCCAGCAGCCATCCCTACAATGAGCAGTTCTTC. Its translation: CASSHPYNEQFF.

The rearrangement joins TRBV28 to TRBJ2-7, with 7 bases aligning to TRBD1. Germline values: CDR1 MDHEN, CDR2 SYDVKM. J gave up 7 bases and V 6 bases, and 9 bases lay outside the gene matches. The CDR3 length is 13 residues. CDR3 in DNA: TGTGCCAGCAGGCTGACAGGGTCGGGAGAGCAGTACTTC. It codes for CASRLTGSGEQYF.

The chain joins TRBV5-6 to TRBJ1-5, with a tentative D call TRBD1 (6 bases). The V gene's germline CDR1 is SGHDT and CDR2 YYEEEE. V dropped 6 bases and J dropped 6 bases, with 16 bases sitting between them. The CDR3 covers 14 residues. CDR3 loop: CASIFAGGRQPQHF. CDR3 nucleotides: TGTGCCAGCATCTTCGCCGGGGGGCGTCAGCCCCAGCATTTT.

The chain employs TRBV11-3 and TRBJ2-5, with TRBD1 matching over 9 bases. This CDR3 is built from 13 residues. Germline CDR1 is SGHNT and CDR2 is YENEEA. V shed 4 bases, J shed 3 bases, and the junction held 0 bases outside the gene matches. CDR3 residues: CASSWDREETQYF. DNA for the CDR3: TGTGCCAGCAGCTGGGACAGGGAAGAGACCCAGTACTTC.

J is TRBJ1-1 and V is TRBV18; D is possibly TRBD1 (5 bases). Germline V lookup: CDR1 KGHSH, CDR2 LQKENI. Trimming pared 4 bases from V and 2 bases from J, leaving 14 bases between. The CDR3 totals 15 residues. In DNA, the CDR3 is TGTGCCAGCTCACACCGCGGGACCACCAACACTGAAGCTTTCTTT. Protein: CASSHRGTTNTEAFF. The full variable domain, rest sourced from reference TRBV18 and TRBJ1-1, is NAGVMQNPRHLVRRRGQEARLRCSPMKGHSHVYWYRQLPEEGLKFMVYLQKENIIDESGMPKERFSAEFPKEGPSILRIQQVVRGDSAAYFCASSHRGTTNTEAFFGQGTRLTVV.

This clone has a single count. This chain connects TRBV3-1 (or the pseudogene TRBV3-2) to TRBJ2-1; 8 bases match TRBD2. Germline V gene sequence: CDR1 LGHDT, CDR2 YNNKEL (reference sequence). CDR3 length equals 14 residues. J gave up 4 bases and V 2 bases, and 1 base lay outside the gene matches. The CDR3 protein is CASSQIAGYNEQFF. The CDR3 nucleotides read TGTGCCAGCAGCCAAATAGCGGGATACAATGAGCAGTTCTTC.

The chain joins TRBV2 to TRBJ1-1; tentatively, D is TRBD1 (6 bases). CDR1 and CDR2 from the germline V gene are SNHLY and FYNNEI. The length of the CDR3 is 14 residues. V was clipped by 7 bases and J by 2 bases, with 14 bases between them. The CDR3 DNA is TGTGCCAGCAAAGGGACAAACCGTAACACTGAAGCTTTCTTT. Translated, it gives CASKGTNRNTEAFF. Based on the CDR3 plus reference TRBV2 and TRBJ1-1, the full variable domain is EPEVTQTPSHQVTQMGQEVILRCVPISNHLYFYWYRQILGQKVEFLVSFYNNEISEKSEIFDDQFSVERPDGSNFTLKIRSTKLEDSAMYFCASKGTNRNTEAFFGQGTRLTVV.

The sample holds one count of this clone. The chain joins TRBV11-3 to TRBJ2-3, with 7 bases aligning to TRBD1. CDR3 size: 15 residues. V was clipped by 4 bases and J by 3 bases; unmatched bases: 7. CDR1 and CDR2 (germline): SGHNT, YENEEA. The CDR3 protein is CASSSGQAATDTQYF. For the CDR3, the DNA is TGTGCCAGCAGCTCAGGACAGGCGGCGACAGATACGCAGTATTTT.

V usage is TRBV9 and J usage is TRBJ1-1; 9 nucleotides match TRBD1. This CDR3 spans 17 amino acids. CDR1 and CDR2 (germline): SGDLS, YYNGEE. V dropped 4 bases and J dropped 0; count of bases not matched to a gene: 10. CDR3 in amino acids: CASSPMPGTGMNTEAFF. CDR3 nucleotides: TGTGCCAGCAGCCCAATGCCCGGGACAGGGATGAACACTGAAGCTTTCTTT.

The J gene is TRBJ2-7, the V gene TRBV23-1; tentatively, D is TRBD2 (7 bases). TRBV23-1 is flagged as an ORF with uncertain function. Trimming left V 0 bases short and J 5 bases short, with 14 bases between. The CDR3 extends over 15 amino acids. The CDR3 sequence: CASSQSRGGEHEQYV. The CDR3 DNA reads as TGCGCCAGCAGTCAATCGAGAGGGGGGGAGCACGAGCAGTACGTC.

This clone was seen only a few times. Other DNA sequences within the sample encode an identical CDR3. V usage is TRBV11-2 and J usage is TRBJ1-2, with 8 bases matching TRBD1. CDR1 SGHAT and CDR2 FQNNGV come from the germline V gene. The J segment lost 8 bases and the V segment lost 4 bases, leaving 15 bases of the junction unmatched. The CDR3 runs to 16 residues. DNA for the CDR3: TGTGCCAGCAGCTCTTCCCGGACAGGGAGAACGGGGGGCTACACCTTC. It specifies CASSSSRTGRTGGYTF.

As regards this clone: Other DNA sequences from this sample encode an identical CDR3 as well. The V gene is TRBV5-5, the J gene TRBJ2-1; 10 bases agree with TRBD2. Germline values: CDR1 SGHKS, CDR2 YYEKEE (reference sequence). The CDR3 loop spans 15 amino acids. V lost 4 bases, J lost 3 bases, and 4 bases stayed unmatched. The CDR3 coding sequence is TGTGCCAGCAGCCTAGGACTAGCGGTCTACAATGAGCAGTTCTTC. It is translated as CASSLGLAVYNEQFF.

The chain couples TRBV28 to TRBJ1-6, with 7 positions matching TRBD1. The CDR3 covers 15 residues. Per germline, CDR1 MDHEN and CDR2 SYDVKM. Trimming at V came to 6 bases and at J to 6 bases, leaving 8 bases not matched to a gene. DNA of the CDR3: TGTGCCAGCAGCTCTCAGACAGGGCGTAATTCACCCCTCCACTTT. Encoded protein: CASSSQTGRNSPLHF.

The V call is TRBV11-2, the J call TRBJ2-2; 10 bases match TRBD2. Per germline, CDR1 SGHAT and CDR2 FQNNGV. V shed 5 bases and J 4 bases; nucleotides not matched to a gene: 10. The CDR3 runs 17 residues. The CDR3 nucleotides are TGTGCCAGCAGCCGACCGCGGCTAGCGGGGGCCACCGGGGAGCTGTTTTTT. Its protein product is CASSRPRLAGATGELFF.

Only one count was recorded for this clone. The CDR3 sequence: CASSFLDRDNTEAFF. As DNA, the CDR3 is TGTGCCAGCAGCTTCCTGGACAGGGATAACACTGAAGCTTTCTTT. J is TRBJ1-1 and V is TRBV5-4; 8 bases match TRBD1. V shed 2 bases, J shed 2 bases, and the junction held 5 bases outside the gene matches. The CDR3 length is 15 residues. Germline V gene data show CDR1 as SGHNT and CDR2 as YYREEE (reference sequence).

This chain links TRBV2 with TRBJ2-5; 8 bases match TRBD2. The germline CDR1 and CDR2 sequences are SNHLY and FYNNEI. The CDR3 has 14 residues. V lost 4 bases and J lost 3; bases outside the gene matches: 4. CDR3 amino acids: CASSGLRGEETQYF. CDR3 sequence (DNA): TGTGCCAGCAGTGGTTTGCGGGGGGAAGAGACCCAGTACTTC.

This clone was seen a handful of times. CDR3 nucleotides: TGTGCCAGCAGTAGGACAGGACAGAACACTGAAGCTTTCTTT. Protein: CASSRTGQNTEAFF. This chain uses TRBV2 with TRBJ1-1; TRBD1 matches at 7 bases. With 5 bases clipped from V and 1 base from J, the junction kept 4 bases outside the gene matches. This CDR3 region has 14 residues. Germline V gene lookup returns CDR1 SNHLY and CDR2 FYNNEI.

The chain recombines TRBV21-1 with TRBJ2-3; the D call TRBD2 from the table was never checked on the DNA. TRBV21-1 is flagged as a pseudogene. The CDR3 is 15 residues long. The DNA for the CDR3 is TGTGCCAGCAGCAAGGAGCAATGGAGCACAGATACGCAGTATTTT. This sequence encodes CASSKEQWSTDTQYF.

This clone was seen only a few times. The V call is TRBV2, the J call TRBJ1-1; TRBD1 is a possible D gene (6 bases). CDR3 size: 13 residues. The V gene's germline CDR1 is SNHLY and CDR2 FYNNEI. The V end lost 6 bases, the J end lost 4 bases, and 12 bases lay between the germline ends. CDR3 nucleotide sequence: TGTGCCAGCAGCGAGGGGGAAATCACTGAAGCTTTCTTT. This sequence encodes CASSEGEITEAFF.

This chain links TRBV5-1 with TRBJ2-6; perhaps TRBD2 as D (6 bases). Between the trimmed V and J ends, which lost 6 bases and 2 bases, there was a span of 12 bases. Germline CDR1 and CDR2: SGHRS and YFSETQ. The CDR3 consists of 15 residues. The CDR3 nucleotides are TGCGCCAGCAAACTCGGGGGTCCTGGGGCCAACGTCCTGACTTTC. Amino acids: CASKLGGPGANVLTF. The entire variable domain, with the rest obtained from reference TRBV5-1 and TRBJ2-6, is as follows: KAGVTQTPRYLIKTRGQQVTLSCSPISGHRSVSWYQQTPGQGLQFLFEYFSETQRNKGNFPGRFSGRQFSNSRSEMNVSTLELGDSALYLCASKLGGPGANVLTFGAGSRLTVL.

The chain carries TRBV6-5 and TRBJ1-2; 8 bases align to TRBD1. Germline V CDR1 and CDR2: MNHEY, SVGAGI. The CDR3 is 14 amino acids. With V trimmed by 7 bases and J by 1 base, 5 bases remained unmatched. The CDR3 sequence is CASKKTGVNYGYTF. The CDR3 coding sequence is TGTGCCAGCAAGAAGACAGGGGTTAACTATGGCTACACCTTC.

This chain links TRBV25-1 with TRBJ2-1; perhaps TRBD1 as D (6 bases). The CDR3 covers 13 residues. CDR1 and CDR2 from the germline V gene are MGHDK and SYGVNS. Deletions cut 3 bases from V and 7 bases from J, with 10 bases between. CDR3 coding DNA: TGTGCCAGCAGTGAGGGGGCTTGGAATGAGCAGTTCTTC. Translated, it gives CASSEGAWNEQFF. The variable domain in full, completed from reference TRBV25-1 and TRBJ2-1, reads EADIYQTPRYLVIGTGKKITLECSQTMGHDKMYWYQQDPGMELHLIHYSYGVNSTEKGDLSSESTVSRIRTEHFPLTLESARPSHTSQYLCASSEGAWNEQFFGPGTRLTVL.

Written as DNA, the CDR3 is TGTGCCATCATAGGGAGTGGGGACTACAATGAGCAGTTCTTC. It encodes CAIIGSGDYNEQFF. This chain connects TRBV10-3 to TRBJ2-1, with D perhaps TRBD2 (5 bases). This CDR3 contains 14 residues. CDR1 and CDR2 from the germline V gene are ENHRY and SYGVKD. With 7 bases removed from V and 3 bases from J, the gap between germline ends came to 13 bases.

The rearrangement joins TRBV6-1 to TRBJ1-1; 10 nucleotides match TRBD1. CDR3 size: 15 residues. V shed 5 bases, J shed 7 bases, and the junction held 10 bases outside the gene matches. Germline V gives CDR1 MNHNS, CDR2 SASEGT. The CDR3 bases are TGTGCCAGCAGTTTCCCCGAGGGACAGGGGAATGAAGCTTTCTTT. Translating gives CASSFPEGQGNEAFF.

The chain links TRBV6-6 to TRBJ1-1; 9 positions agree with TRBD1. The CDR3 runs 13 residues. Germline CDR1 and CDR2: MNHNY and SVGAGI (reference sequence). The trim removed 7 bases at V and 5 bases at J, leaving 5 bases unmatched. CDR3 amino acids: CASTMTGGTEAFF. The CDR3 nucleotides read TGTGCCAGCACCATGACAGGGGGGACTGAAGCTTTCTTT.

This clone was recorded once. The chain carries TRBV20-1 and TRBJ2-6; weak D call: TRBD2 (6 bases). V was shortened by 3 bases and J by 2 bases, with 11 bases between the two germline ends. CDR3 length: 15 amino acids. The germline CDR1 and CDR2 sequences are DFQATT and SNEGSKA (reference sequence). Here the CDR3 DNA reads TGCAGTGCTAGTTCCCGGAGGGCTGGGGCCAACGTCCTGACTTTC. Its translation is CSASSRRAGANVLTF.

The chain links TRBV6-5 to TRBJ2-3; 8 nucleotides match TRBD1. Trimming took 6 bases from V and 2 from J; bases not matched to a gene: 7. In germline, CDR1 is MNHEY, CDR2 SVGAGI. CDR3 size: 15 residues. The CDR3 DNA follows: TGTGCCAGCAGCCGGGACAGGCATCACACAGATACGCAGTATTTT. Encoded protein: CASSRDRHHTDTQYF.